These T cell receptor beta chains were read from a single sample in a study of T cell responses to AZD1222 COVID-19 vaccine. The protocol was immunoSEQ multiplex PCR, while the TCRdb copy is restricted to in-frame clones and leaves out a portion. Among fewer than 140,000 clones listed, around 90% were seen once. This sample comprised peripheral blood, obtained on day 0 of AZD1222 vaccination. These receptor sequences come from an adult in good health. Both conserved end residues are part of each CDR3. D genes are given only for firm matches. Clone size is stated in some rows and not others, as once, few, many or a class when expanded.

clone_size,j_call,v_call,d_call,cdr3_nt,cdr3_aa
.,TRBJ2-1,TRBV20-1,.,TGCAGTGCGGAAATCAATGAGCAGTTCTTC,CSAEINEQFF
.,TRBJ2-7,TRBV7-3,.,TGTGCCAGCAGCCTCGACCCACAGGGAGCCGAGCAGTACTTC,CASSLDPQGAEQYF
.,TRBJ1-1,TRBV3-1/TRBV3-2,.,TGTGCCAGCAGGTTTGCCTACCGGGACACAAGTCCAGCTTTCTTT,CASRFAYRDTSPAFF
.,TRBJ1-2,TRBV6-2/TRBV6-3,.,TGTGCCAGCAGTGATCCTCCGGATGGCTACACCTTC,CASSDPPDGYTF
.,TRBJ1-5,TRBV2,TRBD1,TGTGCCAGCAGGGCGGACAGGAATCAGCCCCAGCATTTT,CASRADRNQPQHF
.,TRBJ2-7,TRBV23-1,TRBD2,TGCGCCAGCAGTCATTTGACTAGCGGGAGTCCTCTGTTTTTCGAGCAGTACTTC,CASSHLTSGSPLFFEQYF
.,TRBJ1-4,TRBV9,TRBD1,TGTGCCAGCAGTCTAACCGGGACAGGGGACGGAAAACTGTTTTTT,CASSLTGTGDGKLFF
.,TRBJ2-2,TRBV15,.,TGTGCCACCAGCAGAGTCCAGGTCGGGGCCGGGGAGCTGTTTTTT,CATSRVQVGAGELFF
.,TRBJ2-1,TRBV19,.,TGTGCCAGTAGTCCACCCGGACTGGTCAATGAGCAGTTCTTC,CASSPPGLVNEQFF
.,TRBJ1-4,TRBV6-6,TRBD1,TGTGCCAGCAGTTACTCGGAGGGGGCGCGTGAAAAACTGTTTTTT,CASSYSEGAREKLFF
.,TRBJ2-1,TRBV28,.,TGTGCCAGCAGACTGAGAGGACAGAGTGAGCAGTTCTTC,CASRLRGQSEQFF
.,TRBJ2-3,TRBV9,.,TGTGCCAGCAGCGTAGGGGGGAGAACAGATACGCAGTATTTT,CASSVGGRTDTQYF
.,TRBJ2-2,TRBV6-5,.,TGTGCCAGCCAGCGGACGGCCGGGGAGCTGTTTTTT,CASQRTAGELFF
once,TRBJ2-2,TRBV4-1,TRBD1,TGCGCCAGCAGCTCCGGGACAGAGAACACCGGGGAGCTGTTTTTT,CASSSGTENTGELFF
.,TRBJ1-1,TRBV5-1,.,TGCGCCAGCAGCTTTACGGGGCAAACTGAAGCTTTCTTT,CASSFTGQTEAFF
.,TRBJ2-7,TRBV12-3/TRBV12-4,.,TGTGCCAGCAGTTCTCTATACGAGCAGTACTTC,CASSSLYEQYF
once,TRBJ1-1,TRBV7-3,.,TGTGCCAGCAGCTTAAGCAGGGACACTGAAGCTTTCTTT,CASSLSRDTEAFF
.,TRBJ1-2,TRBV5-1,TRBD1,TGCGCCAGCAGCGTAGACCCCGGGACAGCCTATGGCTACACCTTC,CASSVDPGTAYGYTF
.,TRBJ2-7,TRBV7-3,.,TGTGCCAGCAGCCCCGGCCATGGGGCTTCTTGGGACGAGCAGTACTTC,CASSPGHGASWDEQYF
.,TRBJ1-2,TRBV28,.,TGTGCCAGCAGTTTATTAGTCAGTTCCCATGGCTCCACCTTC,CASSLLVSSHGSTF
.,TRBJ1-2,TRBV10-3,.,TGTGCCATCAGTGAGTCAAGAACCGGTTCGTTCTATGGCTACACCTTC,CAISESRTGSFYGYTF
few,TRBJ1-1,TRBV10-3,.,TGTGCCATCACCGTCGGCATGAACACTGAAGCTTTCTTT,CAITVGMNTEAFF
.,TRBJ2-7,TRBV7-6,TRBD1,TGTGCCAGCAGCATTACGAGTGCCGGGACAGGGACATTCTACGAGCAGTACTTC,CASSITSAGTGTFYEQYF
.,TRBJ2-7,TRBV19,TRBD1,TGTGCCAGTAGCCAAGGACAGGGGGAGCAGTACTTC,CASSQGQGEQYF
.,TRBJ1-5,TRBV3-1/TRBV3-2,.,TGTGCCAGCAGCCCAACAGGGCCTAATCAGCCCCAGCATTTT,CASSPTGPNQPQHF
.,TRBJ1-5,TRBV3-1/TRBV3-2,.,TGTGCCAGCAGCCCCCCAGGGTGGGATCAGCCCCAGCATTTT,CASSPPGWDQPQHF
.,TRBJ2-5,TRBV6-1,TRBD2,TGTGCCAGCAGTGAAGCGGGAGGACTAGCGGCTTTTGCCCAGTACTTC,CASSEAGGLAAFAQYF
.,TRBJ1-5,TRBV6-4,TRBD1,TGTGCCAACGGGACAGGGTTGAGTCAGCCCCAGCATTTT,CANGTGLSQPQHF
.,TRBJ1-2,TRBV30,.,TGTGCCTGGAGTGGGAGGCTTTTATTCGGGGATGGCTACACCTTC,CAWSGRLLFGDGYTF
.,TRBJ2-3,TRBV5-1,TRBD1,TGCGCCAGCAGCTTGGGCCAGGGGGCATTAGATACGCAGTATTTT,CASSLGQGALDTQYF
.,TRBJ2-1,TRBV5-4,.,TGTGCCAGCAGGGGGGGAGCGGAGAAATACAATGAGCAGTTCTTC,CASRGGAEKYNEQFF
once,TRBJ2-1,TRBV19,.,TGTGCCAGTAGTCCTGACAGGTCGGTTGAGCAGTTCTTC,CASSPDRSVEQFF
.,TRBJ1-2,TRBV19,.,TGTGCCAGTAGTACGAGATACGAAACAGGGTACTATGGCTACACCTTC,CASSTRYETGYYGYTF
.,TRBJ1-1,TRBV7-9,.,TGTGCCAGCAGCTCCGACTTGGGCACTGAAGCTTTCTTT,CASSSDLGTEAFF
.,TRBJ1-4,TRBV6-5,TRBD1,TGTGCCAGCAGTTACTCGAAGGGGACAGGGTCTGAAAAACTGTTTTTT,CASSYSKGTGSEKLFF